Listed below are T cell receptor beta chains from one sample, sequenced in a study of blood T cells in healthy people across ages. TCRdb re-called the 5' RACE reads through MiXCR, storing one row per CDR3 protein. The sample records roughly 1,300,000 distinct CDR3 sequences, approximately 63% being singletons. Specimen: blood. The source is a man aged 18 to 29 in good health. Both conserved end residues are part of each CDR3. The D gene is left open where the match is weak. For some rows the clone size is stated as once, few or many, or as a class when expanded; others skip it.

CASSFQGAKETQYF TGCGCCAGCAGCTTCCAGGGGGCAAAGGAGACCCAGTACTTC TRBV5-1 TRBD1 - TRBJ2-5
CASSRGTKITDTQYF TGCGCCAGCAGCCGGGGCACCAAGATCACAGATACGCAGTATTTT TRBV4-3 - - TRBJ2-3
CASSLDTRIYNEQFF TGTGCCAGCAGCTTAGATACTAGAATCTACAATGAGCAGTTCTTC TRBV11-2 - few TRBJ2-1
CSVEVPRENEKLFF TGCAGCGTTGAGGTACCGAGGGAGAATGAAAAACTGTTTTTT TRBV29-1 - few TRBJ1-4
CSAIPGRRLTSTDTQYF TGCAGTGCTATACCGGGACGTCGTCTTACTAGCACAGATACGCAGTATTTT TRBV20-1 - - TRBJ2-3
CASSFPGLAYNEQFF TGTGCCAGCAGTTTCCCCGGACTAGCTTACAATGAGCAGTTCTTC TRBV6-2/TRBV6-3 TRBD2 - TRBJ2-1
CASSLLPSGSLGYNEQFF TGCGCCAGCAGCTTGTTACCTAGCGGGAGTTTGGGATACAATGAGCAGTTCTTC TRBV5-1 TRBD2 - TRBJ2-1
CASSPGIRTEAFF TGTGCCAGCAGCCCGGGGATCCGCACTGAAGCTTTCTTT TRBV27 - - TRBJ1-1
CAISEAGHLNTEAFF TGTGCCATCAGTGAGGCGGGACATTTGAACACTGAAGCTTTCTTT TRBV10-3 - - TRBJ1-1
CASSLFRTGGLIRHYEQYF TGTGCCAGCAGTTTATTTAGGACAGGGGGCTTAATCCGACACTACGAGCAGTACTTC TRBV28 TRBD1 few TRBJ2-7
CASSQISTSPGANVLTF TGTGCCAGCAGTCAGATCAGTACTAGCCCTGGGGCCAACGTCCTGACTTTC TRBV3-1 - - TRBJ2-6
CASNGQGGYGYTF TGTGCCAGCAACGGACAGGGCGGCTATGGCTACACCTTC TRBV2 TRBD1 - TRBJ1-2
CATPTDISGANVLTF TGTGCCACCCCGACAGACATCTCTGGGGCCAACGTCCTGACTTTC TRBV10-3 - - TRBJ2-6
CASSIPTVGNTEAFF TGTGCCAGCAGCATACCTACAGTGGGAAACACTGAAGCTTTCTTT TRBV5-6 - - TRBJ1-1
CASRKREGYNEQFF TGCGCCAGCCGCAAGCGGGAGGGTTACAATGAGCAGTTCTTC TRBV5-1 TRBD2 few TRBJ2-1
CASSLGTNARETQYF TGTGCCAGCTCACTCGGGACTAACGCTCGAGAGACCCAGTACTTC TRBV12-3/TRBV12-4 TRBD2 - TRBJ2-5
CATSTTAGEAAYNEQFF TGTGCCACCAGCACTACAGCGGGAGAAGCAGCCTACAATGAGCAGTTCTTC TRBV15 TRBD2 - TRBJ2-1
CSARDRAGVPKNIQYF TGCAGTGCTAGAGATCGGGCGGGAGTACCCAAAAACATTCAGTACTTC TRBV20-1 TRBD2 once TRBJ2-4
CASSPGGVQLLSEQYF TGTGCCAGCTCACCTGGGGGGGTCCAACTCCTCTCCGAGCAGTACTTC TRBV18 TRBD2 once TRBJ2-7
CASSYGVAGDGYTF TGTGCCAGCAGTTACGGTGTGGCGGGAGATGGCTACACCTTC TRBV6-5 - once TRBJ1-2
CASSRLAGGPDTQYF TGTGCCAGCAGCCGACTAGCGGGGGGCCCAGATACGCAGTATTTT TRBV7-2 TRBD2 few TRBJ2-3
CASSDKDAPGELFF TGTGCCAGCAGTGATAAGGACGCTCCCGGGGAGCTGTTTTTT TRBV2 - - TRBJ2-2
CASSKSGQGPYEQYF TGTGCCAGCAGTAAATCGGGACAGGGTCCCTACGAGCAGTACTTC TRBV6-5 TRBD1 - TRBJ2-7
CASTRGGTNTEAFF TGTGCCAGTACTCGGGGGGGAACGAACACTGAAGCTTTCTTT TRBV19 - once TRBJ1-1
CASSTTGTTAYEQYF TGTGCCAGCAGCACCACCGGGACTACCGCCTACGAGCAGTACTTC TRBV7-2 TRBD2 - TRBJ2-7
CASTKDRGLPYEQYF TGTGCCAGCACCAAAGACAGGGGCCTTCCCTACGAGCAGTACTTC TRBV12-3/TRBV12-4 TRBD1 - TRBJ2-7
CASTSPSVPGAKNIQYF TGTGCCAGCACCTCTCCCTCGGTTCCAGGGGCCAAAAACATTCAGTACTTC TRBV6-1 - - TRBJ2-4
CSAPGHHYFADNEQFF TGCAGTGCCCCGGGACACCACTATTTTGCTGACAATGAGCAGTTCTTC TRBV20-1 - - TRBJ2-1
CASSPGRVETQFF TGTGCCAGCAGCCCAGGGAGGGTGGAGACCCAGTTCTTC TRBV7-2 TRBD2 once TRBJ2-1
CASSWVAGVNTGELFF TGTGCCAGCAGCTGGGTAGCGGGAGTTAACACCGGGGAGCTGTTTTTT TRBV7-9 TRBD2 - TRBJ2-2
CASSLGHGRNTGELFF TGTGCCAGCAGCTTGGGCCATGGGCGGAACACCGGGGAGCTGTTTTTT TRBV5-6 - - TRBJ2-2